This TCR beta chain was sequenced during a study of cytotoxic CD8 clonotypes in ibrutinib-treated CLL. Profiled with immunoSEQ multiplex PCR; TCRdb holds only in-frame clones, not every one. The sample has under 300,000 clones; roughly 70% are singletons. The length of the CDR3 is 15 residues. Germline values: CDR1 LGHNA, CDR2 YNFKEQ. Trimming pared 1 base from V and 4 bases from J, leaving 10 bases between. In regard to this clone: Its antigen is unidentified.

Study results and limitations: Increased clonality at ibrutinib response gave way to a return toward baseline at progression.

The J gene is TRBJ2-2, the V gene TRBV4-2, with D tentatively TRBD1 (7 bases). The clonotype originates from a human donor with chronic lymphocytic leukemia. The starting material was PBMCs, obtained after 24 months of ibrutinib treatment. As DNA, the CDR3 is TGTGCCAGCAGCCAAGGACAGGGACTCACCGGGGAGCTGTTTTTT. Encoded protein: CASSQGQGLTGELFF.